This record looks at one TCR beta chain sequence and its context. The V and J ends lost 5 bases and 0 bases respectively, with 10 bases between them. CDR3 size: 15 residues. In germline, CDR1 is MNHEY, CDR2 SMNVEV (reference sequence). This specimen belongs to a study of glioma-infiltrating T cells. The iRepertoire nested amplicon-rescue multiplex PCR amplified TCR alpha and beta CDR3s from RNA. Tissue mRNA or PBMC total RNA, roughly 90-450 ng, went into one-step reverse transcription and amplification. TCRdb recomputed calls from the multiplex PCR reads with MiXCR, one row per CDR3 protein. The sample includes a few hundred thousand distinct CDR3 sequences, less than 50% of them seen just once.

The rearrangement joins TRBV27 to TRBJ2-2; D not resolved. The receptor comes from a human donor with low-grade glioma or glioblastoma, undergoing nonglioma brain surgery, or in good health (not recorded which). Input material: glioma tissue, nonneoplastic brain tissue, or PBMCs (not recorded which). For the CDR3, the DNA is TGTGCCAGCAGTCCCGAAGCAGCGAACACCGGGGAGCTGTTTTTT. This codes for CASSPEAANTGELFF.